This entry features one T cell receptor beta chain sequence. The assay was immunoSEQ multiplex PCR, and TCRdb's table has in-frame clones only and misses some. Counted here are some 79,000 clones, roughly 93% occurring once; the ten biggest clones make up roughly 1.3%. The data were taken from a study of control samples from healthy donors and cancer patients. Germline CDR1 SGHNT, CDR2 YYREEE (reference sequence). V was clipped by 2 bases and J by 2 bases, with 10 bases between them. The CDR3 is 15 amino acids. The TCR comes from a woman in her thirties or forties with lung cancer. The gene calls are TRBV5-4 and TRBJ2-2; D not certain. The specimen sequenced was PBMCs. This CDR3 is CASSLDGINTGELFF. CDR3 DNA: TGTGCCAGCAGCTTAGATGGAATAAACACCGGGGAGCTGTTTTTT.